This TCR beta chain is from a study of blood T cell repertoires in COVID-19. Study information: The cDNA or gDNA used as material had been derived from T cells, B-cell-depleted T cells, or PBMCs.

Original processing methods: The authors estimated nucleated cell counts from reference gene primer amplification. Some clones are missing from TCRdb's copy, which holds only in-frame ones; the method was immunoSEQ multiplex PCR. V and J calls and clone size are as listed in that table; D and trimming were resolved from the DNA. The profile shows roughly 150,000 clones, 83% of them singletons. Per the germline V gene, CDR1 is MNHEY and CDR2 is SVGAGI. With 6 bases removed from V and 4 bases from J, the gap between germline ends came to 12 bases. CDR3 length: 13 amino acids. Sequenced input: peripheral blood. The chain joins TRBV6-5 to TRBJ1-1; D is perhaps TRBD1 (6 bases). This clonotype was sampled from a woman aged 80 or over with acute or convalescent COVID-19. CDR3 in DNA: TGTGCCAGCAGCACCGGACAGAGCACTGAAGCTTTCTTT. Residues: CASSTGQSTEAFF.